These T cell receptor beta chains were read from a single sample in a study of CD8 T cells in ankylosing spondylitis. TCRdb ran MiXCR on the 5' RACE reads and lists one entry per CDR3 protein. Of about 460,000 distinct CDR3 sequences listed, about 5.2% are singletons. Sequencing used blood, either unsorted or a sorted T cell fraction (not recorded which). The receptor source for this set is a male donor with ankylosing spondylitis. Each CDR3 is given with its conserved first and last residue. Each record gives: D gene, V gene, J gene, clone size, CDR3 protein, CDR3 DNA. The D gene is left open where the match is weak. Size values are once, few and many counts, or a class for expanded clones, and some rows have none.

D gene: -; V gene: TRBV5-1; J gene: TRBJ2-1; clone size: -; CDR3 protein: CASSLGGQVTYNEQFF; CDR3 DNA: TGCGCCAGCAGCTTGGGAGGGCAGGTCACCTACAATGAGCAGTTCTTC
D gene: -; V gene: TRBV29-1; J gene: TRBJ1-5; clone size: many; CDR3 protein: CSVVSRLGQPQHF; CDR3 DNA: TGCAGCGTTGTTTCCAGGCTTGGTCAGCCCCAGCATTTT
D gene: TRBD2; V gene: TRBV6-5; J gene: TRBJ2-7; clone size: few; CDR3 protein: CASSYSTSGGNEQYF; CDR3 DNA: TGTGCCAGCAGTTACTCGACTAGCGGGGGGAACGAGCAGTACTTC
D gene: -; V gene: TRBV7-2; J gene: TRBJ1-1; clone size: many; CDR3 protein: CASSLMVTVTEAFF; CDR3 DNA: TGTGCCAGCAGCTTAATGGTTACAGTCACTGAAGCTTTCTTT
D gene: TRBD1; V gene: TRBV28; J gene: TRBJ1-2; clone size: many; CDR3 protein: CASSPQRTGSYGYTF; CDR3 DNA: TGTGCCAGCAGTCCCCAACGGACAGGGTCCTATGGCTACACCTTC
D gene: TRBD2; V gene: TRBV6-6; J gene: TRBJ2-1; clone size: -; CDR3 protein: CASHIAGKQFF; CDR3 DNA: TGTGCCAGCCACATAGCGGGAAAGCAGTTCTTC
D gene: -; V gene: TRBV7-6; J gene: TRBJ2-5; clone size: -; CDR3 protein: CASSLRGDQETQYF; CDR3 DNA: TGTGCCAGCAGCTTACGCGGGGACCAAGAGACCCAGTACTTC
D gene: -; V gene: TRBV3-1; J gene: TRBJ1-2; clone size: once; CDR3 protein: CASGRYREASYTF; CDR3 DNA: TGTGCCAGCGGGAGATACAGGGAAGCCAGCTACACCTTC
D gene: -; V gene: TRBV28; J gene: TRBJ1-4; clone size: few; CDR3 protein: CASSFTATNEKLFF; CDR3 DNA: TGTGCCAGCTCGTTCACTGCAACTAATGAAAAACTGTTTTTT
D gene: -; V gene: TRBV4-3; J gene: TRBJ1-1; clone size: many; CDR3 protein: CASSKGFQNTEAFF; CDR3 DNA: TGCGCCAGCAGCAAGGGTTTCCAGAACACTGAAGCTTTCTTT
D gene: TRBD1; V gene: TRBV15; J gene: TRBJ2-1; clone size: few; CDR3 protein: CATRRDSYNEQFF; CDR3 DNA: TGTGCCACCAGGAGGGACAGCTACAATGAGCAGTTCTTC
D gene: TRBD1; V gene: TRBV4-3; J gene: TRBJ2-5; clone size: -; CDR3 protein: CASSQVWGGGQGGHQETQYF; CDR3 DNA: TGCGCCAGCAGCCAAGTATGGGGGGGGGGACAGGGAGGACACCAAGAGACCCAGTACTTC
D gene: -; V gene: TRBV20-1; J gene: TRBJ1-4; clone size: many; CDR3 protein: CSARDFRTATNEKLFF; CDR3 DNA: TGCAGTGCTAGAGACTTTCGGACAGCAACTAATGAAAAACTGTTTTTT
D gene: TRBD1; V gene: TRBV12-3/TRBV12-4; J gene: TRBJ2-5; clone size: few; CDR3 protein: CASLWTGGGETQYF; CDR3 DNA: TGTGCCAGTCTGTGGACAGGGGGAGGAGAGACCCAGTACTTC
D gene: -; V gene: TRBV4-3; J gene: TRBJ1-1; clone size: many; CDR3 protein: CASSQEGVMTEAFF; CDR3 DNA: TGCGCCAGCAGCCAAGAAGGGGTAATGACTGAAGCTTTCTTT
D gene: -; V gene: TRBV10-1; J gene: TRBJ1-5; clone size: many; CDR3 protein: CASSSNGVESNQPQHF; CDR3 DNA: TGCGCCAGCAGTAGTAACGGGGTAGAGAGCAATCAGCCCCAGCATTTT
D gene: TRBD1; V gene: TRBV7-2; J gene: TRBJ2-1; clone size: many; CDR3 protein: CASSPGQGGEQFF; CDR3 DNA: TGTGCCAGCAGCCCCGGACAGGGAGGTGAGCAGTTCTTC
D gene: -; V gene: TRBV20-1; J gene: TRBJ1-1; clone size: many; CDR3 protein: CSAMPGGDTEAFF; CDR3 DNA: TGCAGTGCTATGCCTGGGGGGGACACTGAAGCTTTCTTT
D gene: -; V gene: TRBV20-1; J gene: TRBJ2-3; clone size: many; CDR3 protein: CSASTADTQYF; CDR3 DNA: TGCAGTGCTAGTACCGCAGATACGCAGTATTTT
D gene: -; V gene: TRBV9; J gene: TRBJ1-2; clone size: many; CDR3 protein: CASSPPRVDGYTF; CDR3 DNA: TGTGCCAGCAGCCCCCCAAGGGTGGATGGCTACACCTTC
D gene: -; V gene: TRBV4-2; J gene: TRBJ2-2; clone size: -; CDR3 protein: CASSLGMLTGELFF; CDR3 DNA: TGTGCCAGCAGCCTTGGGATGCTCACCGGGGAGCTGTTTTTT
D gene: TRBD1; V gene: TRBV7-4; J gene: TRBJ2-1; clone size: -; CDR3 protein: CTIRPTGVLPPSYNEQFF; CDR3 DNA: TGTACCATCAGGCCCACAGGGGTCCTACCGCCGTCTTACAATGAGCAGTTCTTC